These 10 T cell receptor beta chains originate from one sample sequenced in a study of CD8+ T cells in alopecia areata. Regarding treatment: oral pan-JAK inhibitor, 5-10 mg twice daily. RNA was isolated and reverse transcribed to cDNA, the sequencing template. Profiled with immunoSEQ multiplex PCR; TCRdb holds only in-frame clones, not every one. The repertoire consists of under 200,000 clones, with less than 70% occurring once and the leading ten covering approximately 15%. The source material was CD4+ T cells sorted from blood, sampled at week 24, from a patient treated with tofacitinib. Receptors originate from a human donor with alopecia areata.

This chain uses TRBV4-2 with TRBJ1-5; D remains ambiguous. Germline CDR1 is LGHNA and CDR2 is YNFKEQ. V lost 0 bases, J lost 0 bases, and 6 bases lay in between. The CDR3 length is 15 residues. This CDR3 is CASSQDGDSNQPQHF. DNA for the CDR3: TGTGCCAGCAGCCAAGATGGAGATAGCAATCAGCCCCAGCATTTT.

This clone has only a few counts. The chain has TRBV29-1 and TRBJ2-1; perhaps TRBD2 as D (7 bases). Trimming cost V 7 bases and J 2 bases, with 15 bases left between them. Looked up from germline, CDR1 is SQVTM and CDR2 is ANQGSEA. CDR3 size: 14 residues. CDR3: CSASGGITYNEQFF. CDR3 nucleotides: TGCAGCGCATCGGGGGGCATCACCTACAATGAGCAGTTCTTC.

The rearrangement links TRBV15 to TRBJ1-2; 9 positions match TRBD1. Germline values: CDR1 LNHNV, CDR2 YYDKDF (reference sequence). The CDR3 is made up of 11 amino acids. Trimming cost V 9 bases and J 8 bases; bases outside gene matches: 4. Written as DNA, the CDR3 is TGTGCCACACAGGGGGCGCGAGGCTACACCTTC. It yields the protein CATQGARGYTF.

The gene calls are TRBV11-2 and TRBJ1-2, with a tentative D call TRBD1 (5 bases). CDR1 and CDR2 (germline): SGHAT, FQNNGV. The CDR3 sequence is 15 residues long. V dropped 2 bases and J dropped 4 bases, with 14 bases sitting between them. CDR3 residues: CASSLMGGQGYGYTF. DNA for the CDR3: TGTGCCAGCAGCTTAATGGGGGGTCAGGGCTATGGCTACACCTTC.

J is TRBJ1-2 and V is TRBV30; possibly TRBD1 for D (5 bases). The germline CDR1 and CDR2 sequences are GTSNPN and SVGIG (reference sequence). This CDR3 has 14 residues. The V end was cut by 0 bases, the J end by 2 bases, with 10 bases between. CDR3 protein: CAWSVRDGNYGYTF. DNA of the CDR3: TGTGCCTGGAGTGTACGGGACGGGAACTATGGCTACACCTTC. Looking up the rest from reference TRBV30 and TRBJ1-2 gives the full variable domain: SQTIHQWPATLVQPVGSPLSLECTVEGTSNPNLYWYRQAAGRGLQLLFYSVGIGQISSEVPQNLSASRPQDRQFILSSKKLLLSDSGFYLCAWSVRDGNYGYTFGSGTRLTVV.

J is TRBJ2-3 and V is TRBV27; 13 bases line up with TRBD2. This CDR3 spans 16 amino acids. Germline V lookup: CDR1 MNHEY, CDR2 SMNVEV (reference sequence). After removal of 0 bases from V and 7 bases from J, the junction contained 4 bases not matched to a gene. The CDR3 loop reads CASSLSRLAGGYTQYF. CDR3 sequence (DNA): TGTGCCAGCAGTTTATCCCGACTAGCGGGGGGATATACGCAGTATTTT.

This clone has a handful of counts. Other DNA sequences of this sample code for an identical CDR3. The CDR3 coding sequence is TGCAGCGTTGATGGGGGGCGGGAGACCCAGTACTTC. Translated, it gives CSVDGGRETQYF. The V gene is TRBV29-1, the J gene TRBJ2-5; either TRBD1 or TRBD2 may fit D (6 bases each). This CDR3 has 12 residues. V dropped 3 bases and J dropped 5 bases, with 10 bases sitting between them. From germline, CDR1 is SQVTM and CDR2 ANQGSEA.

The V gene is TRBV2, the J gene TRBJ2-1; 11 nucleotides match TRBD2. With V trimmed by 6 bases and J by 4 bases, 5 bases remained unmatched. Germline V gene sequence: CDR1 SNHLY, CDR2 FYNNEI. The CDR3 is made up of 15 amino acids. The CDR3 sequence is CASSARTSGYNEQFF. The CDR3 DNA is TGTGCCAGCAGCGCCCGGACTAGCGGGTACAATGAGCAGTTCTTC.

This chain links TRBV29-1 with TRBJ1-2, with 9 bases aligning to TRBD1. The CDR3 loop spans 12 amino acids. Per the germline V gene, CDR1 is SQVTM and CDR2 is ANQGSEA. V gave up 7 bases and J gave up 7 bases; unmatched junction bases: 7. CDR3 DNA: TGCAGCGACTCGGGACAGGGTCGTGGCTACACCTTC. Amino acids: CSDSGQGRGYTF.

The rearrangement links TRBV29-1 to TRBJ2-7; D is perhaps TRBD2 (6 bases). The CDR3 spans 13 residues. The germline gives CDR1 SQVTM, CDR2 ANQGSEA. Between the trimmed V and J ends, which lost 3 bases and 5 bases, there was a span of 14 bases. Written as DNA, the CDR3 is TGCAGCGTTGATTCGGAGGGTGGCCACGAGCAGTACTTC. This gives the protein CSVDSEGGHEQYF.